The clone carrying this T cell receptor (beta chain) was seen repeatedly, ten times or more. The data were obtained in a study of T cells in Graves' hyperthyroidism and ophthalmopathy. CDR1 LGHDT and CDR2 YNNKEL come from the germline V gene (reference sequence). Trimming left V 1 base short and J 5 bases short, with 8 bases between. The CDR3 totals 13 residues. There were TCR beta CDR3 regions amplified from RNA transcripts. The primer set for the first-round RT-PCR of the TCR CDR3 was HTBI. TCRdb re-called the multiplex PCR reads with MiXCR, one entry per CDR3 protein. The sample includes about 380,000 distinct CDR3 sequences, around 18% of them seen just once.

Sequencing used blood. J is TRBJ1-2 and V is TRBV3-1; D unclear. This TCR was sampled from a man younger than 35 with Graves' ophthalmopathy. CDR3 DNA sequence: TGTGCCAGCAGCCAAGGTTTGGGGTATGGCTACACCTTC. It specifies CASSQGLGYGYTF.